This T cell receptor beta chain emerged from a study of T cells in Graves' hyperthyroidism and ophthalmopathy (dated by TCRdb to the late 2010s). A note on the overall study: Peripheral blood samples were taken at the time of initial diagnosis, prior to any treatment. In addition, the study compared T-cell repertoires in thyroid tissue and in blood from six Graves' hyperthyroidism patients. A discovery cohort of 95 to 100 patients, roughly 45 with Graves' ophthalmopathy and approximately 55 with stable Graves' hyperthyroidism, was used to find distinguishing TCR V-J signatures. The 75 to 100 discovery patients were divided at random into training and test sets in a 7:3 ratio. Prospective prediction of ophthalmopathy was tested in an independent validation cohort consisting of 18 hyperthyroidism patients and approximately 16 patients who later progressed to ophthalmopathy. According to the paper, TCR Vbeta CDR3 sequencing was carried out on roughly 130 peripheral blood samples, which came from 40 to 45 ophthalmopathy, 75 to 80 hyperthyroidism and roughly 17 progressor patients. After sampling, hyperthyroidism patients received methimazole starting at 30 mg daily, and ophthalmopathy patients received high-dose intravenous methylprednisolone.

The TCR beta CDR3 regions were amplified from the RNA transcripts. The TCR CDR3 was subjected to a first round of RT-PCR using the HTBI primer set and the Qiagen OneStep RT-PCR kit. A second multiplex PCR round built the libraries, followed by size selection and purification. Sequencing of the libraries was done on an Illumina HiSeq2000 using paired-end 100 bp reads. As for the original processing: SOAPnuke was used to process the raw data, with reads discarded if the reads contained adapters or uncalled bases, had a mean Phred below 15, or lacked an exact constant-primer or identifier match. High-quality paired reads were merged with COPE v1.2.5, and unique nucleotide sequences were defined as clonotypes. MiTCR v1.1 was used to align clonotypes to the IMGT TRBV, TRBD and TRBJ reference segments. Analysis was restricted to V-J combinations with a frequency above 0.0001, which covered roughly 99% of repertoires. A TCS score was defined as the ratio of F50 (clonal expansion) to E x V (chaos), with BLOSUM62-based TCRdist applied between CDR3 peptides within each V-J. Welch's t-statistics and random forest reduced 500 to 650 V-J features to 13, which were used in a naive Bayes classifier (R e1071). The similarity between thyroid and blood repertoires was quantified using the Morisita-Horn index. The public reads were run again by TCRdb, first through fastp at Q25 and then through MiXCR, and only productive beta chains were kept. For every CDR3 protein sequence, its rows merge into one entry that carries the most common genes and DNA. TCRdb's processing, not the authors', yielded these V and J calls. A total of about 610,000 distinct CDR3 sequences appear in this sample, 14% to 15% of them only once. The top ten clones comprise about 3.9% of the sample.

The paper's findings and limits, for the study overall: Blood samples also contained most of the expanded thyroid clonotypes (frequency above 0.001), which suggests that blood repertoires may reflect thyroid immune responses. Sample size was not statistically predetermined, and blinding of investigators to group allocation was not performed. Ophthalmopathy was separated from stable hyperthyroidism by a 13 V-J signature model, with about 86% sensitivity and roughly 81% specificity obtained in cross-validation and 80%/75% obtained in testing. In validation, the model predicted progression to ophthalmopathy a median of approximately 6.6 months before onset, with approximately 70% sensitivity and about 72% specificity.

Ophthalmopathy patients had moderately to severely active disease, Clinical Activity Score of at least 3, NOSPECS grade of at least 4, and duration under 3 months. The study excluded patients with uncontrolled infections, other autoimmune diseases, pregnancy or lactation. Clinical symptoms, serum thyroxine and TRAb, thyroid ultrasound, and orbital computed tomography formed the basis for the diagnoses. PBMCs were separated from approximately 10 ml of fresh peripheral blood using Ficoll-Paque density gradient centrifugation. Trizol reagent was used to extract total RNA, and RNA quality was then checked on an Agilent 2100 Bioanalyzer. This clonotype was observed at least ten times. There is no known antigen for this receptor. Base qualities are missing; no much larger clone stands one base away. The TCR originated in a woman between 35 and 50 years old with Graves' ophthalmopathy. The sample was blood.

The base sequence is TGTGCCAGCAGCTCAGCCGACCAACAGGGAGAGGGTGAAGCTTTCTTT. It translates as CASSSADQQGEGEAFF. The chain is encoded by TRBV7-2 joined to TRBJ1-1; TRBD1 is a weak D gene call, 6 bases matching. Counted from cysteine to phenylalanine, this CDR3 has 16 amino acids. Only the CDR3 DNA stays, 48 bases, in frame from base 1. V sheds 4 bases and J sheds 7 bases, leaving 22 bases between their ends. Looking up the germline V gene yields CDR1 SGHTA and CDR2 FQGNSA.